These 30 T cell receptor beta chains were all obtained from the same sample, sequenced in a study of shared clonotypes between healthy human individuals. The repertoire was sequenced with immunoSEQ multiplex PCR; TCRdb's copy has only in-frame clones and lacks some. The sample has 2 million to 2.5 million clones, 85% to 95% seen once. Source material: naive CD4+ T cells from PBMCs. Described subset: CD45RA+ positively selected. Receptors were obtained from a man in his late teens or twenties in good health. Some clones in this sample may be carry-over from other donors' samples.

This sequence joins TRBV7-9 and TRBJ1-3; D not resolved. V lost 5 bases and J 0 bases, leaving 5 bases between the germline ends. Germline CDR1 is SEHNR and CDR2 is FQNEAQ (reference sequence). This CDR3 has 13 residues. CDR3 sequence reads: CASSPDSGNTIYF. As DNA, the CDR3 is TGTGCCAGCAGCCCCGACTCTGGAAACACCATATATTTT.

Regarding this clone: The same CDR3 can be traced to other DNA sequences in this sample. This chain joins TRBV5-1 and TRBJ2-3; 11 bases align to TRBD2. This CDR3 region has 16 residues. CDR1 is SGHRS, CDR2 YFSETQ, per germline. The V gene end was trimmed by 0 bases and the J gene end by 2 bases; junction bases not matched to a gene: 2. The CDR3 loop reads CASSLGLAGLTDTQYF. CDR3 bases: TGCGCCAGCAGCTTGGGACTAGCGGGACTCACAGATACGCAGTATTTT. Variable domain in full (rest from reference TRBV5-1 and TRBJ2-3): KAGVTQTPRYLIKTRGQQVTLSCSPISGHRSVSWYQQTPGQGLQFLFEYFSETQRNKGNFPGRFSGRQFSNSRSEMNVSTLELGDSALYLCASSLGLAGLTDTQYFGPGTRLTVL.

This clone has a single count. The chain recombines TRBV18 with TRBJ2-7; 10 nucleotides align to TRBD2. Germline CDR1 reads KGHSH; CDR2 reads LQKENI. The V segment lost 3 bases and the J segment 3 bases; nucleotides outside the gene matches: 8. The CDR3 runs to 16 residues. DNA of the CDR3: TGTGCCAGCTCACCCCCAGGGGTAGCGGGAGGCTACGAGCAGTACTTC. This gives the protein CASSPPGVAGGYEQYF.

The chain carries TRBV5-5 and TRBJ2-2, with 7 nucleotides matching TRBD2. V lost 9 bases, J lost 2 bases, and 4 bases stayed unmatched. Germline CDR1 is SGHKS and CDR2 is YYEKEE (reference sequence). CDR3 length: 13 residues. In nucleotides, the CDR3 is TGTGCCACCGGAGCGGGAAACACCGGGGAGCTGTTTTTT. Translated: CATGAGNTGELFF.

This rearrangement joins TRBV9 to TRBJ1-1; D unclear. Germline CDR1 reads SGDLS; CDR2 reads YYNGEE. With 2 bases removed from V and 1 base from J, the gap between germline ends came to 6 bases. The CDR3 sequence is 13 residues long. The CDR3 reads CASSVIANTEAFF. CDR3 DNA sequence: TGTGCCAGCAGCGTTATCGCGAACACTGAAGCTTTCTTT.

The chain joins TRBV2 to TRBJ2-2, with D perhaps being TRBD1 or TRBD2 (6 bases each). The germline gives CDR1 SNHLY, CDR2 FYNNEI. This CDR3 comprises 15 residues. With 6 bases removed from V and 4 bases from J, the gap between germline ends came to 15 bases. The CDR3 reads CASRNDGGSTGELFF. CDR3 nucleotides: TGTGCCAGCAGGAACGACGGGGGCAGCACCGGGGAGCTGTTTTTT.

The genes are TRBV27 and TRBJ1-2; 8 nucleotides agree with TRBD1. CDR1 and CDR2 (germline): MNHEY, SMNVEV (reference sequence). CDR3 size: 16 residues. J lost 0 bases, V lost 2 bases, and 5 bases had no gene match. CDR3: CASSLVGTGANYGYTF. CDR3 DNA sequence: TGTGCCAGCAGTTTAGTCGGGACAGGAGCTAACTATGGCTACACCTTC.

The J gene is TRBJ2-3, the V gene TRBV29-1; TRBD2 matches 9 bases. The CDR3 is made up of 18 amino acids. V lost 5 bases, J lost 0 bases, and 15 bases stayed unmatched. Per germline, CDR1 SQVTM and CDR2 ANQGSEA. The CDR3: CSVRGALGSGRSTDTQYF. The CDR3 DNA is TGCAGCGTTAGGGGCGCCTTGGGTAGCGGGAGAAGCACAGATACGCAGTATTTT.

The rearrangement uses TRBV6-1 and TRBJ1-3, with D unclear. V lost 8 bases, J lost 0 bases, and 11 bases lay in between. CDR3 length: 14 amino acids. Germline V CDR1 and CDR2: MNHNS, SASEGT. The CDR3 here is CASDGRFSGNTIYF. CDR3 DNA: TGTGCCAGCGACGGACGCTTCTCTGGAAACACCATATATTTT.

CDR3 nucleotide sequence: TGTGCCAGCAGCTTAGCTCTAGCGGGAGGGAATGAGCAGTTCTTC. Its protein is CASSLALAGGNEQFF. This chain links TRBV7-7 with TRBJ2-1, with 12 positions matching TRBD2. Per germline, CDR1 SSHAT and CDR2 FNYEAQ (reference sequence). With 0 bases clipped from V and 7 bases from J, the junction kept 1 base outside the gene matches. The CDR3 is 15 amino acids. Full variable domain (missing parts from reference TRBV7-7 and TRBJ2-1): GAGVSQSPRYKVTKRGQDVTLRCDPISSHATLYWYQQALGQGPEFLTYFNYEAQPDKSGLPSDRFSAERPEGSISTLTIQRTEQRDSAMYRCASSLALAGGNEQFFGPGTRLTVL.

The V call is TRBV6-5, the J call TRBJ2-7; D is uncertain. V was shortened by 4 bases and J by 1 base, with 8 bases between the two germline ends. This CDR3 comprises 13 residues. The V gene's germline CDR1 is MNHEY and CDR2 SVGAGI. CDR3 nucleotides: TGTGCCAGCAGTTTAGTGGAGTCCTACGAGCAGTACTTC. As protein: CASSLVESYEQYF.

V gene TRBV11-2 combines with J gene TRBJ2-7; weak D call: TRBD1 (6 bases). Germline V gives CDR1 SGHAT, CDR2 FQNNGV. The CDR3 length is 16 residues. The ends were cut back, 7 bases at V and 1 base at J, with 20 bases in the middle. The CDR3 region is CASTRTGQQFSYEQYF. The CDR3 bases are TGTGCCAGCACCCGAACCGGACAGCAATTTTCCTACGAGCAGTACTTC.

The chain uses TRBV28 and TRBJ1-1; maybe TRBD1 (5 bases). This CDR3 comprises 14 residues. Trimming removed 5 bases at V and 6 bases at J, with 16 bases between. In germline, CDR1 is MDHEN, CDR2 SYDVKM. The DNA of the CDR3 is TGTGCCAGCAGTAAAACAAGGGGCTGGGCTGAAGCTTTCTTT. Its protein is CASSKTRGWAEAFF. Looking up the rest from reference TRBV28 and TRBJ1-1 gives the full variable domain: DVKVTQSSRYLVKRTGEKVFLECVQDMDHENMFWYRQDPGLGLRLIYFSYDVKMKEKGDIPEGYSVSREKKERFSLILESASTNQTSMYLCASSKTRGWAEAFFGQGTRLTVV.

The chain employs TRBV28 and TRBJ2-1, with 7 bases matching TRBD1. The CDR3 has 15 residues. Trimming cost V 6 bases and J 8 bases; bases outside gene matches: 13. The germline CDR1 and CDR2 sequences are MDHEN and SYDVKM. The CDR3 sequence is CASSQVNRGGDEQFF. CDR3 coding DNA: TGTGCCAGCAGCCAAGTCAACAGGGGTGGGGATGAGCAGTTCTTC.

The chain recombines TRBV29-1 with TRBJ2-1, with D perhaps TRBD2 (6 bases). Germline V CDR1 and CDR2: SQVTM, ANQGSEA. The V gene lost 8 bases and the J gene lost 7 bases, with 15 bases spanning the gap. This CDR3 spans 12 amino acids. The CDR3 is CSFGPGGNEQFF. CDR3 in DNA: TGCAGCTTCGGACCTGGGGGGAATGAGCAGTTCTTC.

The gene calls are TRBV7-2 and TRBJ2-5, with a weak D call TRBD1 (5 bases). This CDR3 comprises 14 residues. Germline CDR1 is SGHTA and CDR2 is FQGNSA. V lost 3 bases, J lost 0 bases, and 8 bases lay in between. CDR3 sequence (DNA): TGTGCCAGCAGCTTCCGCAGGGACCAAGAGACCCAGTACTTC. Translated: CASSFRRDQETQYF.

The chain carries TRBV10-1 and TRBJ2-2; D might be TRBD2 (6 bases). V was pared by 11 bases and J by 0 bases, with 13 bases between. The CDR3 has 14 amino acids. CDR1 is WNHNN and CDR2 is SYGVQD in the germline V gene (reference sequence). The DNA of the CDR3 is TGCGCCGCTGGGAGGTTGCCGAACACCGGGGAGCTGTTTTTT. Translation: CAAGRLPNTGELFF.

The CDR3 coding sequence is TGTGCCAGCAGCTTAGGTCGATCTAGCGGGGGACTTAATACGCAGTATTTT. This sequence encodes CASSLGRSSGGLNTQYF. The gene calls are TRBV7-9 and TRBJ2-3; 10 bases are a match to TRBD2. Germline V gene sequence: CDR1 SEHNR, CDR2 FQNEAQ (reference sequence). The CDR3 is 17 residues long. V trimming: 1 base; J trimming: 7 bases; junction bases outside the gene matches: 11.

The chain recombines TRBV6-6 with TRBJ1-1, with D uncertain. The CDR3 is 14 amino acids. CDR1 is MNHNY and CDR2 is SVGAGI in the germline V gene (reference sequence). The V end lost 5 bases, the J end lost 1 base, and 11 bases lay between the germline ends. CDR3 coding DNA: TGTGCCAGCAGTACCACTCCAGCGAACACTGAAGCTTTCTTT. As protein: CASSTTPANTEAFF.

Remarks on this clone: The same CDR3 can be traced to other DNA sequences in this sample. The chain recombines TRBV9 with TRBJ2-7; 11 nucleotides agree with TRBD1. Trimming at V came to 4 bases and at J to 2 bases, leaving 2 bases not matched to a gene. This CDR3 has 14 residues. In germline, CDR1 is SGDLS, CDR2 YYNGEE. The CDR3 DNA sequence: TGTGCCAGCAGCACGGGACAGGGGGCCTACGAGCAGTACTTC. Residues: CASSTGQGAYEQYF.

V usage is TRBV18 and J usage is TRBJ2-7, with D perhaps TRBD2 (5 bases). Germline CDR1 KGHSH, CDR2 LQKENI. The V and J ends lost 2 bases and 6 bases respectively, with 14 bases between them. There are 14 residues in the CDR3. CDR3 protein: CASSPSSLITEQYF. The DNA of the CDR3 is TGTGCCAGCTCACCATCTAGCCTGATTACCGAGCAGTACTTC.

The chain recombines TRBV15 with TRBJ1-5, with D uncertain. The CDR3 loop spans 15 amino acids. V gave up 0 bases and J gave up 3 bases, with 9 bases separating them. Per the germline V gene, CDR1 is LNHNV and CDR2 is YYDKDF (reference sequence). Here the CDR3 reads CATSRDAVSNQPQHF. The CDR3 coding sequence is TGTGCCACCAGCAGAGATGCGGTGTCCAATCAGCCCCAGCATTTT.

The gene calls are TRBV28 and TRBJ1-5; possible D gene TRBD1, 6 bases. Between the trimmed V and J ends, which lost 6 bases and 1 base, there was a span of 16 bases. The CDR3 is 16 residues long. Germline CDR1 MDHEN, CDR2 SYDVKM. CDR3 region: CASRKTGRDSNQPQHF. In DNA, the CDR3 is TGTGCCAGCAGGAAGACAGGTCGGGACAGCAATCAGCCCCAGCATTTT.

The chain combines TRBV27 with TRBJ2-7, with 7 bases lining up with TRBD2. CDR3 length: 17 residues. The J segment lost 6 bases and the V segment lost 1 base, leaving 15 bases of the junction unmatched. Germline CDR1 and CDR2: MNHEY and SMNVEV (reference sequence). The CDR3 sequence is CASSLWPLEGGVREQYF. For the CDR3, the DNA is TGTGCCAGCAGTTTATGGCCCCTGGAGGGAGGGGTTCGCGAGCAGTACTTC.

The chain uses TRBV15 and TRBJ2-4, with 8 bases that match TRBD1. Unmatched junction bases numbered 9, after V lost 0 bases and J lost 2 bases. In germline, CDR1 is LNHNV, CDR2 YYDKDF (reference sequence). This CDR3 region has 18 residues. The DNA of the CDR3 is TGTGCCACCAGCAGAGATAGGCAGGGGGCGGACTCCAAAAACATTCAGTACTTC. It encodes CATSRDRQGADSKNIQYF.

This chain joins TRBV5-1 and TRBJ2-7, with D perhaps TRBD2 (5 bases). V lost 0 bases and J lost 1, with 17 bases in between. The CDR3 spans 17 residues. Germline CDR1 SGHRS, CDR2 YFSETQ. CDR3 amino acids: CASSLVADSRGSYEQYF. The DNA of the CDR3 is TGCGCCAGCAGCTTGGTGGCAGACTCCAGAGGGTCCTACGAGCAGTACTTC.

The genes are TRBV7-2 and TRBJ1-1; D is uncertain. Germline V lookup: CDR1 SGHTA, CDR2 FQGNSA. V gave up 4 bases and J gave up 1 base, with 10 bases separating them. The CDR3 runs to 14 residues. The DNA of the CDR3 is TGTGCCAGCAGCTCGACTTCAAGGAACACTGAAGCTTTCTTT. Translating it yields CASSSTSRNTEAFF.

The J gene is TRBJ2-5, the V gene TRBV28; D tentatively reads TRBD1 or TRBD2 (5 bases each). Germline V lookup: CDR1 MDHEN, CDR2 SYDVKM. Trimming pared 3 bases from V and 3 bases from J, leaving 23 bases between. The CDR3 spans 18 residues. CDR3 residues: CASSFDFYGTKSKETQYF. CDR3 nucleotides: TGTGCCAGCAGTTTTGATTTTTATGGGACGAAGTCGAAAGAGACCCAGTACTTC.

J is TRBJ1-4 and V is TRBV28; 9 bases align to TRBD1. Germline CDR1 is MDHEN and CDR2 is SYDVKM. V lost 3 bases and J lost 6; bases outside the gene matches: 11. The CDR3 totals 17 residues. CDR3 DNA sequence: TGTGCCAGCAGTTTGGTGGGACAGGGAGGGAGGGATGAAAAACTGTTTTTT. Translated: CASSLVGQGGRDEKLFF.

This sequence joins TRBV7-2 and TRBJ1-1, with TRBD1 matching over 7 bases. CDR1 is SGHTA and CDR2 is FQGNSA in the germline V gene. Losses at the gene ends were 5 bases for V and 4 bases for J; bases not matched to a gene: 10. This CDR3 is built from 15 residues. DNA of the CDR3: TGTGCCAGCAGCACAGGGGCAGGGAATCCCACTGAAGCTTTCTTT. Its translation is CASSTGAGNPTEAFF.